This T cell receptor (beta chain) was documented in a study of shared clonotypes between healthy human individuals. Study at large: Donors, aged 18 to 49, were a couple of women and a few men.

This CDR3 has 17 amino acids. Germline-derived CDR1 and CDR2 are MNHEY and SMNVEV (reference sequence). V dropped 5 bases and J dropped 4; count of bases not matched to a gene: 6. Regarding this clone: Its antigen is not identified.

Findings and limits, study-wide: The study drew on few donors, limiting represented genetic and exposure-history diversity. Only blood was sampled; tissue repertoires likely differ.

CD45RO-negative, CCR7-selected cells formed the naive CD8 fraction, which excluded terminally differentiated effector memory CD45RA+ cells. Donors were Caucasian adults residing in Nashville, Tennessee, USA. Clones were read by immunoSEQ multiplex PCR, and TCRdb kept only the in-frame ones, dropping some. The top ten hold around 1.7% of the sample, which has roughly 2.1 million clones, more than 85% seen once. Sequencing was carried out using naive CD8+ T cells from PBMCs. V gene TRBV27 combines with J gene TRBJ2-3, with 16 positions matching TRBD2. The sequence was collected from a young man in good health. Some clones in this sample may be carry-over from other donors' samples. The DNA for the CDR3 is TGTGCCAGCAGTCCACCGGGACTAGCGGGAGGGCCAGATACGCAGTATTTT. Amino acids: CASSPPGLAGGPDTQYF.